A single T cell receptor beta chain is shown here with its context. It has no known antigen specificity. An end of the junction does not agree with germline; a read error may underlie this. The CDR3 measures 13 amino acids from cysteine to phenylalanine. Only the CDR3 portion is preserved as DNA: 39 bases, with reading frame beginning at the first base. Per the germline V gene, MNHEY is the CDR1 and SVGAGI is the CDR2. The intended sense of this specimen's time point label: about 28 days (+/-7) after the second vaccine dose. AZD1222 recipients whose second dose came at about 4 weeks and those whose second dose came at about 12 weeks were combined into one group, since spike-specific TCR depth and breadth did not differ between the two schedules. Samples from vaccinated people were obtained from the UK trials COV001 and COV002, which included a single-blind randomized controlled phase 2/3 trial of AZD1222 (ChAdOx1 nCoV-19) in healthy adults. For TCRbeta chain sequencing, PBMC samples were collected from trial participants at day 0 and at day 28 after the second dose.

These data belong to a study of T cell responses to AZD1222 COVID-19 vaccine (dated by TCRdb to the early 2020s). Looking at the study overall: A total of 230 to 250 trial participants underwent TCR sequencing, of whom about 210 received two doses of AZD1222 and 26 received two doses of the MenACWY control vaccine. Trial participants were enrolled by age into subgroups of 18-55, 56-69 and 70-plus years, and around 150, 28 and 57 TCR-sequenced participants, respectively, were included in these subgroups.

Points the paper makes about the study in general: Nearly half of unique spike-specific TCRs reportedly recognized epitopes outside regions mutated in the B.1.351 and B.1.1.7 variants. Because no day 14 peak-response samples were available, the repertoires could be characterized only after the peak T cell response. The vaccine-associated CD4 TCRs covered the entire spike protein, and the dominant responses fell in regions 160-218 and 743-854. After two AZD1222 doses, spike-specific TCR breadth and depth were significantly higher than at day 0 and than in MenACWY recipients. Only five or six AZD1222 recipients were SARS-CoV-2 seropositive at baseline, limiting conclusions about previously exposed vaccinees. The 56-69-year group was small, and its depth increase did not reach significance, likely because of low power. Participants were mostly white British, with more females than males. The authors suggested clonal diversity may have been underestimated.

The CDR3 regions of human TCRbeta chains were analyzed by immunosequencing. The original methods were these. TCRs in the repertoires were compared against a reference library of SARS-CoV-2-specific TCRs that had been generated with the MIRA antigen-specificity platform. Breadth was defined as the fraction of unique TCRs that were SARS-CoV-2-associated. Depth was defined as the fraction of total T cells that were SARS-CoV-2-associated. Using the MIRA data, every spike-specific TCR was mapped to the spike region that the TCR reacted to and assigned to either a CD4 or a CD8 class. Log10-transformed breadth and depth values were compared by one-way ANOVA with Sidak's multiple comparisons tests. In its TCRdb copy, this immuneACCESS table keeps in-frame sequences only and misses some clones. Where compared with another copy, unresolved V genes explain less than half of these, and the others have no known cause. D and trimming were read from the DNA, whereas the V and J calls and clone size are those reported in that table. The sample data list 100,000 or so clones, and roughly 92% of these were observed just once. The ten top clones hold 3.1% of the sample.

This TCR was sampled from an adult who received the AZD1222 COVID-19 vaccine. The rearrangement joined TRBV6-5 to TRBJ2-3; TRBD1 is a possible D gene, resting on 7 matching bases. The source material was peripheral blood, sampled 28 days after the second AZD1222 dose. The DNA reads as follows: TGTGCCGGCAGTAACCCAGGGGGGGATACGCAGTATTTT. Its protein is CAGSNPGGDTQYF.